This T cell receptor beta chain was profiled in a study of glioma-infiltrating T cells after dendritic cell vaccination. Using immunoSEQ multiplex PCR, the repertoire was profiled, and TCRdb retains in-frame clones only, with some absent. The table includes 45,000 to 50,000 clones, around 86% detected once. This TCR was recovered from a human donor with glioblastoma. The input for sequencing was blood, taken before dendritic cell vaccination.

This chain's CDR3 is CASSGGSYNEQFF. Here the CDR3 DNA reads TGTGCCAGCAGTGGGGGCAGCTACAATGAGCAGTTCTTC. The gene calls are TRBV2 and TRBJ2-1; a possible D gene is TRBD1 (5 bases). CDR3 length equals 13 residues. Germline CDR1 is SNHLY and CDR2 is FYNNEI. Trimming removed 4 bases from V and 3 bases from J, with 7 bases in between.